Sequencing of this TCR beta chain was carried out in a study of PD-1 blockade in classical Hodgkin lymphoma. CDR1 is SGDLS and CDR2 is YYNGEE in the germline V gene. Unmatched junction bases numbered 6, after V lost 2 bases and J lost 0 bases. CDR3 length: 16 amino acids. The study's findings and limits: Later analyses included only patients treated at least 1 year post-ASCT. Complete responders had baseline diversity similar to newly diagnosed patients. The causes of the repertoire differences, possibly disease activity or prior therapy, remain undefined.

The patients all showed relapse after autologous stem cell transplantation, while their brentuximab vedotin exposure varied. Best overall response was complete response, partial response or progressive disease in these relapsed/refractory classical Hodgkin lymphoma patients. Remarks on this clone: Its antigen is undetermined.

Using immunoSEQ multiplex PCR, the repertoire was profiled, and TCRdb retains in-frame clones only, with some absent. The sample lists approximately 12,000 clones; roughly 76% were seen once. The V call is TRBV9, the J call TRBJ2-3; 7 bases match TRBD2. Sequencing was performed on peripheral blood mononuclear cells (PBMCs), taken at baseline. This receptor was obtained from a human donor with classical Hodgkin lymphoma. The DNA for the CDR3 is TGTGCCAGCAGCGTCCTAGCGGCCATAAGCACAGATACGCAGTATTTT. Translating gives CASSVLAAISTDTQYF.